This T cell receptor beta chain emerged from a study of T-cell reconstitution after alpha-beta-depleted transplantation in children. Looked up from germline, CDR1 is SGHAT and CDR2 is FQNNGV. The CDR3 length is 12 residues. V gave up 6 bases and J gave up 6 bases, with 11 bases separating them. Unique molecular identifiers tagged the TCRbeta library. TCRdb ran MiXCR on the PCR reads and lists one entry per CDR3 protein. The table includes around 600,000 distinct CDR3 sequences, approximately 10% detected once. The J gene is TRBJ1-1, the V gene TRBV11-2; no reliable D call. This sample comprised PBMCs from the stem cell graft donor, obtained from the stem cell graft. This sequence originates from a human donor who donated a stem cell graft to a child with acute myeloid leukemia. CDR3 amino acids: CASRDQPSEAFF. The DNA of the CDR3 is TGTGCCAGCAGGGACCAGCCTTCTGAAGCTTTCTTT. Full variable domain (remainder filled in from reference TRBV11-2 and TRBJ1-1): EAGVAQSPRYKIIEKRQSVAFWCNPISGHATLYWYQQILGQGPKLLIQFQNNGVVDDSQLPKDRFSAERLKGVDSTLKIQPAKLEDSAVYLCASRDQPSEAFFGQGTRLTVV.